One sample yielded the 21 T cell receptor beta chains listed below, sequenced in a study of CD8 T cells in Susac syndrome (dated by TCRdb to between 2018 and 2020). Library generation was performed with the immunoSEQ multiplex PCR assay. RNA was extracted using the RNeasy kit, and roughly 0.5 to 1 microgram was reverse transcribed with random hexamers. The public sequencing data were trimmed at Q25 with fastp and processed into clonotypes with MiXCR by TCRdb, which kept only in-frame beta chains. Every entry covers one CDR3 protein and lists the most common genes and DNA from its rows. The sample table holds around 190,000 distinct CDR3 sequences, of which roughly 96% were seen once. Of the sample, 0.1% is held by the ten largest clones. Sequencing was performed on CD4+ T cells from PBMCs. Every receptor here comes from a human donor in good health.

V usage is TRBV19 and J usage is TRBJ2-5; TRBD2 agrees at 7 bases. Germline V gives CDR1 LNHDA, CDR2 SQIVND (reference sequence). The CDR3 length is 16 residues. Trimming cost V 6 bases and J 1 base; bases outside gene matches: 11. The CDR3: CASSISTGGGQETQYF. The CDR3 DNA sequence: TGTGCCAGTAGCATCTCCACCGGCGGGGGCCAAGAGACCCAGTACTTC.

The chain uses TRBV20-1 and TRBJ2-7; D is unclear. CDR3 length: 10 amino acids. The germline CDR1 and CDR2 sequences are DFQATT and SNEGSKA (reference sequence). V gave up 8 bases and J gave up 1 base, with 6 bases separating them. Written as DNA, the CDR3 is TGCAGTATTCCTTCCTACGAGCAGTACGTC. This gives the protein CSIPSYEQYV.

The chain uses TRBV30 and TRBJ1-5; 7 nucleotides agree with TRBD1. CDR1 and CDR2 from the germline V gene are GTSNPN and SVGIG (reference sequence). The CDR3 runs 12 residues. Unmatched junction bases numbered 3, after V lost 6 bases and J lost 4 bases. The CDR3 protein is CACEQGNQPQHF. CDR3 DNA sequence: TGTGCCTGCGAACAGGGGAATCAGCCCCAGCATTTT.

The J gene is TRBJ1-2, the V gene TRBV25-1; 8 positions match TRBD1. Trimming cost V 3 bases and J 7 bases; bases outside gene matches: 4. In germline, CDR1 is MGHDK, CDR2 SYGVNS. The CDR3 runs to 13 residues. The CDR3, as DNA: TGTGCCAGCAGTGAGGGGACAGGTGCTGGCTACACCTTC. It yields the protein CASSEGTGAGYTF.

This chain connects TRBV6-5 to TRBJ2-7; no firm D call. Germline-derived CDR1 and CDR2 are MNHEY and SVGAGI. This CDR3 has 14 residues. V was trimmed by 6 bases and J by 4 bases, leaving 16 bases between them. The DNA for the CDR3 is TGTGCCAGCAGAGGATCGGGCGGTGGTTACGAGCAGTACTTC. Translation: CASRGSGGGYEQYF.

The rearrangement links TRBV27 to TRBJ2-7; D is tentatively TRBD1 or TRBD2 (5 bases each). The germline V and J ends were trimmed by 2 bases and 3 bases, with 17 bases remaining between them. The CDR3 length is 16 residues. CDR1 is MNHEY and CDR2 is SMNVEV in the germline V gene (reference sequence). Here the CDR3 DNA reads TGTGCCAGCAGTTTAATTGGGACCACGGCCGTCTACGAGCAGTACGTC. Translation gives CASSLIGTTAVYEQYV.

The sample holds a few counts of this clonotype. The rearrangement links TRBV29-1 to TRBJ2-3; D may be TRBD1 (6 bases). The CDR3 totals 14 residues. Trimming removed 1 base at V and 2 bases at J, with 10 bases between. The germline V gene encodes CDR1 SQVTM and CDR2 ANQGSEA. The chain's CDR3 is CSVEAQGITDTQYF. The CDR3 coding sequence is TGCAGCGTTGAAGCACAGGGCATCACAGATACGCAGTATTTT.

The chain couples TRBV9 to TRBJ2-5; D ambiguous. This CDR3 has 14 amino acids. V lost 0 bases, J lost 3 bases, and 9 bases lay in between. Germline CDR1 and CDR2: SGDLS and YYNGEE. The CDR3 coding sequence is TGTGCCAGCAGCGTAGGAGTGGCCGAAGAGACCCAGTACTTC. Its protein is CASSVGVAEETQYF.

This sequence joins TRBV14 and TRBJ2-5, with 9 bases matching TRBD2. The CDR3 is 17 residues long. Germline V gene data show CDR1 as SGHDN and CDR2 as FVKESK. The junction had 17 bases not matched to a gene; V was cut back by 5 bases and J by 7 bases. In nucleotides, the CDR3 is TGTGCCAGCAGCTCCTCTGGACTAGCGAGAACTGCGGGGACCCAGTACTTC. This translates into CASSSSGLARTAGTQYF.

This clonotype was counted a single time. The rearrangement uses TRBV29-1 and TRBJ1-5, with TRBD1 as a possible D gene (5 bases). This CDR3 has 14 amino acids. CDR1 is SQVTM and CDR2 is ANQGSEA in the germline V gene. V dropped 4 bases and J dropped 1 base, with 11 bases sitting between them. The CDR3 sequence: CSVGRGGSNQPQHF. The CDR3, as DNA: TGCAGCGTTGGAAGGGGTGGGAGCAATCAGCCCCAGCATTTT.

The rearrangement links TRBV5-6 to TRBJ1-5, with a tentative D call TRBD1 (5 bases). This CDR3 is built from 13 residues. Germline values: CDR1 SGHDT, CDR2 YYEEEE. Trimming stripped 4 bases from V and 7 bases from J, with 12 bases between. DNA of the CDR3: TGTGCCAGCAGCCGGGACGTGGAGCAGCCCCAGCATTTT. It yields the protein CASSRDVEQPQHF.

The table lists this clonotype with a few counts. The chain recombines TRBV3-1 with TRBJ1-2; no firm D call. This CDR3 comprises 12 residues. V was clipped by 0 bases and J by 7 bases, with 6 bases between them. CDR1 is LGHDT and CDR2 is YNNKEL in the germline V gene (reference sequence). The CDR3 protein is CASSQESGGYTF. The CDR3 DNA follows: TGTGCCAGCAGCCAAGAGAGTGGTGGCTACACCTTC.

The chain is built from TRBV10-2 and TRBJ2-7, with D unclear. Trimming removed 0 bases at V and 0 bases at J, with 12 bases between. The CDR3 is 16 residues long. In germline, CDR1 is WSHSY, CDR2 SAAADI. CDR3 DNA sequence: TGCGCCAGCAGTGAGTCGTACCAGCCTAGCTCCTACGAGCAGTACTTC. This gives the protein CASSESYQPSSYEQYF.

The chain links TRBV20-1 to TRBJ2-5, with D perhaps given as TRBD1 or TRBD2 (6 bases each). CDR1 is DFQATT, CDR2 SNEGSKA, per germline (reference sequence). Trimming cost V 5 bases and J 3 bases, with 13 bases left between them. The CDR3 extends over 13 amino acids. This CDR3 is CSAPGAGEETQYF. As DNA, the CDR3 is TGCAGTGCTCCGGGGGCAGGGGAAGAGACCCAGTACTTC.

This clonotype was counted once. The J gene is TRBJ2-5, the V gene TRBV5-1; D may be TRBD1 (6 bases). Germline lookup yields CDR1 SGHRS and CDR2 YFSETQ. The CDR3 spans 16 residues. Between the trimmed V and J ends, which lost 4 bases and 5 bases, there was a span of 21 bases. CDR3 DNA sequence: TGCGCCAGCAGCGTTATCCCGGACAGTCGGTGGGAGACCCAGTACTTC. The encoded protein is CASSVIPDSRWETQYF.

This clonotype was detected only once. The chain couples TRBV11-2 to TRBJ2-1, with 8 bases identical to TRBD1. With V trimmed by 6 bases and J by 5 bases, 3 bases remained unmatched. Germline V gene lookup returns CDR1 SGHAT and CDR2 FQNNGV. The CDR3 is 13 amino acids. The DNA of the CDR3 is TGTGCCAGCAGGACGGACAGGGACAATGAGCAGTTCTTC. The encoded protein is CASRTDRDNEQFF.

Comments on this clonotype: The junction shows a germline mismatch at one end, possibly a read error. The chain recombines TRBV7-7 with TRBJ2-1; 7 bases line up with TRBD1. Germline CDR1 and CDR2: SSHAT and FNYEAQ (reference sequence). This CDR3 is built from 14 residues. CDR3 sequence reads: CASSLDRTDNEQFF. The CDR3 DNA reads TGTGCTAGCAGCCTGGACAGGACCGACAATGAGCAGTTCTTC.

The rearrangement links TRBV21-1 to TRBJ1-5. TRBV21-1 is flagged as a pseudogene. This CDR3 region has 12 residues. This CDR3 reads CASSNALENRHF. In DNA, the CDR3 is TGTGCCAGCAGCAATGCCTTAGAAAACCGGCATTTT.

Only one count was recorded for this clonotype. This chain uses TRBV9 with TRBJ2-5; TRBD1 agrees at 7 bases. From germline, CDR1 is SGDLS and CDR2 YYNGEE. There are 15 residues in the CDR3. The J segment lost 5 bases and the V segment lost 2 bases, leaving 9 bases of the junction unmatched. CDR3 loop: CASSVRTGGLETQYF. CDR3 in DNA: TGTGCCAGCAGCGTCCGGACAGGCGGCTTGGAGACCCAGTACTTC.

This clonotype appeared once. The V and J genes are TRBV7-8 and TRBJ1-1; TRBD1 matches 10 bases. The CDR3 runs 17 residues. The V and J ends lost 5 bases and 5 bases, in that order; junction bases with no gene match: 14. From germline, CDR1 is SGHVS and CDR2 FQNEAQ. In DNA, the CDR3 is TGTGCCAGCAGCCCCCGGGTCCCTGACAGGGGGCTTACTGAAGCTTTCTTT. The encoded protein is CASSPRVPDRGLTEAFF. Complete variable domain (other parts from reference TRBV7-8 and TRBJ1-1): GAGVSQSPRYKVAKRGQDVALRCDPISGHVSLFWYQQALGQGPEFLTYFQNEAQLDKSGLPSDRFFAERPEGSVSTLKIQRTQQEDSAVYLCASSPRVPDRGLTEAFFGQGTRLTVV.

The chain combines TRBV20-1 with TRBJ2-2; the match to TRBD1 covers 11 bases. Germline lookup yields CDR1 DFQATT and CDR2 SNEGSKA (reference sequence). Trimming took 4 bases from V and 4 from J; bases not matched to a gene: 2. CDR3 size: 14 residues. The DNA of the CDR3 is TGCAGTGCTACCGGGACAGGGGGCACCGGGGAGCTGTTTTTT. As protein: CSATGTGGTGELFF.